This is a list of T cell receptor beta chains from one sample in a study of graft-versus-host responses after intestinal transplantation. Their cognate antigens are unknown. The data were produced by immunoSEQ multiplex PCR, yet TCRdb's version contains in-frame clones alone and is incomplete. The sample lists 80,000 to 100,000 clones, 92% occurring once. This material consisted of unstimulated CD4+ T cells sorted from spleen or lymph node cells, taken before intestinal transplant. These receptors came from a human donor who received an intestinal transplant. The CDR3 runs from the conserved cysteine through the conserved F or W. A D gene is named only where the DNA matches it firmly. Clone size is given for some rows only: seen once, a few or many times, or a class if the clone is expanded.

TRBJ1-2,-,TRBV6-1,-,TGTGCCAGCAGTGAAGTTCAGGCTTACTATGGCTACACCTTC,CASSEVQAYYGYTF
TRBJ1-6,-,TRBV7-9,few,TGTGCCAGCAGCCCCCGGGAGTTTTATAATTCACCCCTCCACTTT,CASSPREFYNSPLHF
TRBJ1-5,-,TRBV27,-,TGTGCCAGCAAATCAGGGGTTTGGAGCAATCAGCCCCAGCATTTT,CASKSGVWSNQPQHF
TRBJ2-7,-,TRBV7-9,once,TGTGCCAGCAGCTTAGACTTGGACACCTACGAGCAGTACTTC,CASSLDLDTYEQYF
TRBJ2-7,-,TRBV6-1,-,TGTGCCAGCAGTGAAAGTAGAGGTTCGTACTTC,CASSESRGSYF
TRBJ1-5,-,TRBV2,-,TGTGCCAGCAGGGGGGGACCTCGTAGCAATCAGCCCCAGCATTTT,CASRGGPRSNQPQHF
TRBJ2-5,-,TRBV29-1,-,TGCAGCGTCGCAGGGGGCCAGCGGGGTCAAGAGACCCAGTACTTC,CSVAGGQRGQETQYF
TRBJ2-1,-,TRBV5-1,-,TGCGCCAGCAGCTTGGTGGCAGGGAACAATGAGCAGTTCTTC,CASSLVAGNNEQFF
TRBJ2-1,TRBD2,TRBV5-1,-,TGCGCCAGCAGCTTGGCGTCCCTAGCGGGACAATACAATGAGCAGTTCTTC,CASSLASLAGQYNEQFF
TRBJ1-5,TRBD1,TRBV27,-,TGTGCCAGCAGTTTTCAACAGGGGCATCAGCCCCAGCATTTT,CASSFQQGHQPQHF
TRBJ1-2,-,TRBV28,-,TGTGCCAGCAGTTTTGGGTCGGGATTAGGCTACACCTTC,CASSFGSGLGYTF
TRBJ2-3,-,TRBV10-3,-,TGTGCCATCAGTGGGAGGGCCGAAGATACGCAGTATTTT,CAISGRAEDTQYF
TRBJ1-4,-,TRBV19,-,TGTGCCAGTAGTATCGGAGGGATGGCTAATGAAAAACTGTTTTTT,CASSIGGMANEKLFF
TRBJ2-3,-,TRBV5-6,-,TGTGCCAGCAGCTTTCGACAGGCGATGTTAAGCACAGATACGCAGTATTTT,CASSFRQAMLSTDTQYF
TRBJ2-1,TRBD2,TRBV4-1,-,TGCGCCAGCAGCCAAGAGGCGGGGGTATACAATGAGCAGTTCTTC,CASSQEAGVYNEQFF
TRBJ2-1,-,TRBV30,-,TGTGCCTGGAGTGTACTTCCCAGGGATGAGCAGTTCTTC,CAWSVLPRDEQFF
TRBJ1-1,TRBD1,TRBV9,once,TGTGCCAGCAGCCCCCGGGACAGAACCCGGGTAGCTTTCTTT,CASSPRDRTRVAFF
TRBJ1-1,-,TRBV5-1,-,TGCGCCAGCAGCTGGAGCACGGGTACTGAAGCTTTCTTT,CASSWSTGTEAFF
TRBJ1-3,-,TRBV7-2,-,TGTGCCAGCAGCTCGAGATTAACCTTCGCTGGAAACACCATATATTTT,CASSSRLTFAGNTIYF
TRBJ1-1,-,TRBV9,-,TGTGCCAGCAGCGCCAACATGAACACTGAAGCTTTCTTT,CASSANMNTEAFF
TRBJ1-4,TRBD1,TRBV5-4,-,TGTGCCAGCCATACGACAGGGAATGAAAAACTGTTTTTT,CASHTTGNEKLFF
TRBJ2-2,-,TRBV7-9,-,TGTGCCAGCAGCCCCCGACTGCTGAACACCGGGGAGCTGTTTTTT,CASSPRLLNTGELFF
TRBJ1-5,TRBD1,TRBV19,-,TGTGCCAGTAGTGGACAGGGGCTAATGAATCAGCCCCAGCATTTT,CASSGQGLMNQPQHF
TRBJ1-2,-,TRBV29-1,-,TGCAGCGCTCAGACCGACTCAACGGACTATGGCTACACCTTC,CSAQTDSTDYGYTF
TRBJ2-1,-,TRBV7-2,-,TGTGCCAGCAGCTTAACAGGGTATGAGCAGTTCTTC,CASSLTGYEQFF
TRBJ1-1,TRBD1,TRBV7-2,-,TGTGCCAGCAGCCGACAGGGGAACACTGAAGCTTTCTTT,CASSRQGNTEAFF
TRBJ1-6,-,TRBV28,-,TGTGCCAGCAGTCCCACCCAGGACAGCCCAAATAATTCACCCCTCCACTTT,CASSPTQDSPNNSPLHF
TRBJ1-4,-,TRBV18,-,TGTGCCAGCTCACCATTGGCTGCAACTAATGAAAAACTGTTTTTT,CASSPLAATNEKLFF
TRBJ1-2,TRBD1,TRBV14,-,TGTGCCAGCAGCCAAGAGCAGGGGGCGGCTGGCTACACCTTC,CASSQEQGAAGYTF
TRBJ2-5,TRBD1,TRBV6-1,-,TGTGCCAGCAGTGAAACTTTGGACAGGGCGATATACTTC,CASSETLDRAIYF
TRBJ1-5,TRBD1,TRBV4-2,-,TGTGCCAGCAGCCAGAGACAGGGGGCTGTTAGCAATCAGCCCCAGCATTTT,CASSQRQGAVSNQPQHF
TRBJ2-7,TRBD1,TRBV10-2,-,TGCGCCAGCAGTGGCTTTGGACAGGGGCCATACGAGCAGTACTTC,CASSGFGQGPYEQYF
TRBJ2-7,TRBD2,TRBV4-2,-,TGTGCCAGCAGTAAAGCGGGGGTGAGCGGGGGTTCGAGCTCCTACGAGCAGTACTTC,CASSKAGVSGGSSSYEQYF
TRBJ2-1,TRBD2,TRBV7-7,-,TGTGCCAGCAGCTCTAGCGGGAGATTAGGTGAGCAGTTCTTC,CASSSSGRLGEQFF
TRBJ1-2,TRBD1,TRBV19,once,TGTGCCAGTAGCCTGACAGGGCCGGCTAACTATGGCTACACCTTC,CASSLTGPANYGYTF
TRBJ2-1,TRBD2,TRBV5-4,-,TGTGCCAGCAGCTTGGCCCCTTTGGCGGGAGGTGGTGAGCAGTTCTTC,CASSLAPLAGGGEQFF
TRBJ2-5,-,TRBV2,-,TGTGCCAGCGTACCAGGGGGGCGGGAGACCCAGTACTTC,CASVPGGRETQYF
TRBJ2-5,-,TRBV30,once,TGTGCCTGGAGAGCCTCAGGAGGGCCCGAGACCCAGTACTTC,CAWRASGGPETQYF
TRBJ2-3,-,TRBV6-1,-,TGTGCCAGCAGTGGGACACCGACAGTGACAGATACGCAGTATTTT,CASSGTPTVTDTQYF
TRBJ2-5,-,TRBV4-3,-,TGCGCCAGCAGCCAAGAGGTAGTTAGTGAGACCCAGTACTTC,CASSQEVVSETQYF
TRBJ2-5,TRBD2,TRBV11-3,-,TGTGCCAGCAGCTTAGGGACCACTAGCGGGGGAGGACAAGAGACCCAGTACTTC,CASSLGTTSGGGQETQYF
TRBJ2-5,-,TRBV7-7,-,TGTGCCAGCAGCCAGAGGACGGCGGGAGAGACCCAGTACTTC,CASSQRTAGETQYF
TRBJ1-1,-,TRBV5-6,-,TGTGCCAGCAGCTTTGTAGGGGAAAATGAAGCTTTCTTT,CASSFVGENEAFF
TRBJ2-7,-,TRBV11-3,once,TGTGCCAGCGCCCTAGGGACACACTCCTACGAGCAGTACTTC,CASALGTHSYEQYF
TRBJ2-5,TRBD2,TRBV5-1,once,TGCGCCAGCAGCCTGGGACCGAGCGGGATCGGAGAGACCCAGTACTTC,CASSLGPSGIGETQYF
TRBJ2-7,-,TRBV6-5,-,TGTGCCAGCAGACGTCAGGCAGTCCCCCCCGACGAGCAGTACTTC,CASRRQAVPPDEQYF
TRBJ2-2,-,TRBV6-6,-,TGTGCCAGCAGTTACGTGACATTGAACACCGGGGAGCTGTTTTTT,CASSYVTLNTGELFF
TRBJ2-5,-,TRBV4-2,-,TGTGCCAGCAGCCCGTGGAGGAGGGCTTTTGGCGACCAGTACTTC,CASSPWRRAFGDQYF
TRBJ1-5,-,TRBV28,-,TGTGCCAGCAGTGACCCGGCAGGCGCCGCCAATCAGCCCCAGCATTTT,CASSDPAGAANQPQHF
TRBJ2-6,TRBD1,TRBV7-2,-,TGTGCCAGCAGCTTACAAGGGACAGGGACTTCTGGGGCCAACGTCCTGACTTTC,CASSLQGTGTSGANVLTF
TRBJ2-3,TRBD2,TRBV7-2,-,TGTGCCAGCAGCTTAGCGCCTAGCGGGACCCTTTGGGATACGCAGTATTTT,CASSLAPSGTLWDTQYF
TRBJ2-1,TRBD2,TRBV11-2,-,TGTGCCAGCAGCTTAGGTCTAGCGGGACAGAATGAGCAGTTCTTC,CASSLGLAGQNEQFF
TRBJ2-7,-,TRBV6-5,-,TGTGCCAGCAGTGCCTACTTCGGGAAAAACTACGAGCAGTACTTC,CASSAYFGKNYEQYF
TRBJ2-7,TRBD2,TRBV6-5,-,TGTGCCAGCAGGGTTCGGGGGGGGGTATACGAGCAGTACTTC,CASRVRGGVYEQYF
TRBJ2-3,-,TRBV13,-,TGTGCCAGCAGCCCGACCCCCAGGAAAAGCGGCCCAGATACGCAGTATTTT,CASSPTPRKSGPDTQYF
TRBJ2-7,-,TRBV11-1,once,TGTGCCAGCAGCCCAAGGGGAGGTGAGCAGTACTTC,CASSPRGGEQYF
TRBJ1-2,-,TRBV4-1,-,TGCGCCAGCAGCCAAGGGCCGGGGAGAGTTAACTATGGCTACACCTTC,CASSQGPGRVNYGYTF
TRBJ2-3,TRBD2,TRBV27,-,TGTGCCAGCAGCCGACTAGCGGGTGCCACAGATACGCAGTATTTT,CASSRLAGATDTQYF
TRBJ1-2,TRBD1,TRBV5-4,-,TGTGCCAGCAGCTTACCGGGACAGGATTATGGCTACACCTTC,CASSLPGQDYGYTF